Many counts were recorded for the clone carrying this TCR beta chain. Its target is unknown. Unique molecular identifiers featured in how the TCRbeta library was prepared. TCRdb re-called the PCR reads through MiXCR, storing one row per CDR3 protein. The sample carries about 200,000 distinct CDR3 sequences, approximately 7% recorded once. The data were taken from a study of T-cell reconstitution after alpha-beta-depleted transplantation in children. Study-level results: One year post-transplant, T-cell counts and diversity were largely derived from T cells produced anew. The origin of alpha-beta T cells about two months after transplant was reportedly several hundred expanded graft clones.

The germline CDR1 and CDR2 sequences are SGHAT and FQNNGV. V lost 2 bases to trimming and J lost 2 bases; unmatched junction nucleotides: 10. This CDR3 has 17 residues. The chain has TRBV11-2 and TRBJ2-3, with 7 bases lining up with TRBD2. The receptor's source is a boy between 2 and 10 years old with acute lymphoblastic leukemia, due to receive a stem cell transplant. The material sequenced was PBMCs, taken before TCRalphabeta/CD19-depleted stem cell transplant. The CDR3 region has the DNA TGTGCCAGCAGCTTATTTTTGGGCGGGGGTATCACAGATACGCAGTATTTT. Translation: CASSLFLGGGITDTQYF.